These T cell receptor beta chains were read from a single sample in a study of T-cell reconstitution after alpha-beta-depleted transplantation in children. TCRdb reprocessed the PCR reads via MiXCR and lists one record per CDR3 protein. The sample lists around 440,000 distinct CDR3 sequences, 15% to 20% occurring once. The sequencing here drew on PBMCs, mostly from graft donor cells, taken 360 days after TCRalphabeta/CD19-depleted stem cell transplant. The receptors derive from a boy under two years old who had a stem cell transplant for Wiskott-Aldrich syndrome, so the T cells may come from the graft donor. The CDR3 runs from the conserved cysteine through the conserved F or W. D genes are given only for firm matches. Where a row states a size, it is once, few, many or the class of an expanded clone; other rows omit it.

D,J,V,size,CDR3,DNA
.,TRBJ2-1,TRBV12-3/TRBV12-4,.,CASSSGDEGSNEQFF,TGTGCCAGCAGTTCCGGGGATGAGGGTAGCAATGAGCAGTTCTTC
TRBD2,TRBJ2-7,TRBV27,.,CASSSLAGARNEQYF,TGTGCCAGCAGTTCCCTAGCGGGAGCTCGGAACGAGCAGTACTTC
.,TRBJ1-2,TRBV12-3/TRBV12-4,few,CASSFSGKNGYTF,TGTGCCAGCAGTTTTTCTGGGAAGAATGGCTACACCTTC
.,TRBJ2-3,TRBV11-2,few,CASSLEGGDTQYF,TGTGCCAGCAGCTTAGAGGGGGGAGATACGCAGTATTTT
TRBD1,TRBJ2-7,TRBV18,many,CASSPGQFYEQYF,TGTGCCAGCTCACCGGGACAGTTCTACGAGCAGTACTTC
.,TRBJ2-2,TRBV9,few,CASSGRGGLANTGELFF,TGTGCCAGCAGCGGTAGGGGGGGCTTAGCGAACACCGGGGAGCTGTTTTTT
TRBD2,TRBJ2-1,TRBV11-2,few,CASSFLAGGPPYNEQFF,TGTGCCAGCAGCTTCTTAGCGGGGGGGCCCCCCTACAATGAGCAGTTCTTC
TRBD1,TRBJ2-1,TRBV7-8,.,CASSPNRAGGNEQFF,TGTGCCAGCAGCCCCAACAGGGCAGGGGGCAATGAGCAGTTCTTC
.,TRBJ2-7,TRBV20-1,.,CSATPRAVRYF,TGCAGTGCTACCCCGCGGGCAGTGCGGTACTTC
TRBD2,TRBJ2-1,TRBV4-1,.,CASSPRGLAINEQFF,TGCGCCAGCAGCCCTCGGGGACTAGCAATCAATGAGCAGTTCTTC
TRBD1,TRBJ1-3,TRBV7-9,.,CASSWDRGNTIYF,TGTGCCAGCAGTTGGGACAGAGGAAACACCATATATTTT
.,TRBJ2-3,TRBV5-1,many,CASWTAGTDTQYF,TGCGCCAGCTGGACCGCGGGCACAGATACGCAGTATTTT
TRBD2,TRBJ2-7,TRBV5-1,.,CASSMTGTSVDEQYF,TGCGCCAGCAGCATGACCGGGACTAGCGTGGACGAGCAGTACTTC